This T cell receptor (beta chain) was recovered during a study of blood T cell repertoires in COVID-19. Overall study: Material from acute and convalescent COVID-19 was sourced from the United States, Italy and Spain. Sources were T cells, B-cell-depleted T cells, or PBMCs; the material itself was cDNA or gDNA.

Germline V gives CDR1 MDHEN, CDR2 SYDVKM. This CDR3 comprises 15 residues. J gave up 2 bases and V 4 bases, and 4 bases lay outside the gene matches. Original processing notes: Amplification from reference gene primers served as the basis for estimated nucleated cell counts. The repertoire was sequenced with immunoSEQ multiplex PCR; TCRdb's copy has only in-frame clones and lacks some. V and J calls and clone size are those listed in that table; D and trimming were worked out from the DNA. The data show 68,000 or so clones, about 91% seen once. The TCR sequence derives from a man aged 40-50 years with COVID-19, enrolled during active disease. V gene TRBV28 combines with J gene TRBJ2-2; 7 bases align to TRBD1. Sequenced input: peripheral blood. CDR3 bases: TGTGCCAGCAGTTCGGGACAGCCCAACACCGGGGAGCTGTTTTTT. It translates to CASSSGQPNTGELFF.